The rows below give T cell receptor beta chains drawn from one sample of a study of spatial heterogeneity in lung cancer. TCRdb independently ran MiXCR on the 5' RACE reads; one entry per CDR3 protein. Here the sample spans 100,000 to 120,000 distinct CDR3 sequences, more than 10% being singletons. The material was PBMCs, obtained at follow-up. The receptors originated from a female donor with early-stage non-small cell lung cancer. CDR3s include the opening cysteine and the closing phenylalanine or tryptophan. Fields, in order: J gene, V gene, D gene, clone size, CDR3 DNA, CDR3 protein. The D gene is left open where the match is weak. Rows may omit the clone size; those that give it use once, few, many or a size class.

j_call: TRBJ1-4; v_call: TRBV2; d_call: TRBD1; clone_size: many; cdr3_nt: TGTGCCAGCAGTGTAACCGGGACAGACTATGAAAAACTGTTTTTT; cdr3_aa: CASSVTGTDYEKLFF
j_call: TRBJ2-2; v_call: TRBV4-3; d_call: TRBD1; clone_size: many; cdr3_nt: TGCGCCAGCAGCCGGACAGGGGGCGTGTTGAACACCGGGGAGCTGTTTTTT; cdr3_aa: CASSRTGGVLNTGELFF
j_call: TRBJ1-1; v_call: TRBV30; d_call: -; clone_size: -; cdr3_nt: TGTGCCTGGAGAAGCAGGGACACTGAAGCTTTCTTT; cdr3_aa: CAWRSRDTEAFF
j_call: TRBJ1-1; v_call: TRBV10-3; d_call: -; clone_size: -; cdr3_nt: TGTGCCATCAGTGACTCCCCGGGCCTATCGCCCGCGGGAGCTTTCTTT; cdr3_aa: CAISDSPGLSPAGAFF
j_call: TRBJ2-7; v_call: TRBV6-2/TRBV6-3; d_call: TRBD2; clone_size: few; cdr3_nt: TGTGCCAGCAGCCTGACTAGCGGGGGGATCACCTTGGAGTACGAGCAGTACTTC; cdr3_aa: CASSLTSGGITLEYEQYF
j_call: TRBJ1-1; v_call: TRBV7-9; d_call: -; clone_size: many; cdr3_nt: TGTGCCAGCAGCTTAGTTTGGCTCGGGAACACTGAAGCTTTCTTT; cdr3_aa: CASSLVWLGNTEAFF
j_call: TRBJ2-3; v_call: TRBV27; d_call: -; clone_size: -; cdr3_nt: TGTGCCAGCAGCTTTACAGGGCGGAATACGCAGTATTTT; cdr3_aa: CASSFTGRNTQYF
j_call: TRBJ2-1; v_call: TRBV12-3/TRBV12-4; d_call: TRBD2; clone_size: -; cdr3_nt: TGTGCCAGCAGTTTGATCGCCTCTAGCGGGAGAGAGTTCTTC; cdr3_aa: CASSLIASSGREFF
j_call: TRBJ2-6; v_call: TRBV29-1; d_call: -; clone_size: many; cdr3_nt: TGCAGCGCTCTGACAGTCTCTGGGGCCAACGTCCTGACTTTC; cdr3_aa: CSALTVSGANVLTF
j_call: TRBJ1-6; v_call: TRBV2; d_call: -; clone_size: many; cdr3_nt: TGTGCCAGCAGGTCGTCGGCGCTTAATTCACCCCTCCACTTT; cdr3_aa: CASRSSALNSPLHF
j_call: TRBJ2-7; v_call: TRBV28; d_call: TRBD2; clone_size: -; cdr3_nt: TGTGCCAGCGTTGGCTTCCGGACTAGTTTTTACGAGCAGTACTTC; cdr3_aa: CASVGFRTSFYEQYF
j_call: TRBJ1-1; v_call: TRBV29-1; d_call: -; clone_size: few; cdr3_nt: TGCAGCGTCTCGAGAACAGTGCGGAACACTGAAGCTTTCTTT; cdr3_aa: CSVSRTVRNTEAFF
j_call: TRBJ2-7; v_call: TRBV12-3/TRBV12-4; d_call: -; clone_size: many; cdr3_nt: TGTGCCAGCAGTTTGGCGGGGATTTACGAGCAGTACTTC; cdr3_aa: CASSLAGIYEQYF
j_call: TRBJ2-1; v_call: TRBV12-3/TRBV12-4; d_call: -; clone_size: few; cdr3_nt: TGTGCCGTATCTAGGTGGGGGAATGAGCAGTTCTTC; cdr3_aa: CAVSRWGNEQFF
j_call: TRBJ1-1; v_call: TRBV19; d_call: -; clone_size: few; cdr3_nt: TGTGCCAGTAGTATTCCCGCAGGTGCGACTGAAGCTTTCTTT; cdr3_aa: CASSIPAGATEAFF
j_call: TRBJ2-1; v_call: TRBV9; d_call: TRBD2; clone_size: few; cdr3_nt: TGTGCCAGCAGCTCACTAGCGGGAGGACCCCTTGAGCAGTTCTTC; cdr3_aa: CASSSLAGGPLEQFF
j_call: TRBJ1-5; v_call: TRBV24-1; d_call: -; clone_size: -; cdr3_nt: TGTGCCACCAGTGACCCCCGGGTGAATCAGCCCCAGCATTTT; cdr3_aa: CATSDPRVNQPQHF
j_call: TRBJ1-3; v_call: TRBV20-1; d_call: -; clone_size: few; cdr3_nt: TGCAGTGCTAAAGGACGCGCTCGGTCTGGAAACACCATATATTTT; cdr3_aa: CSAKGRARSGNTIYF
j_call: TRBJ2-4; v_call: TRBV29-1; d_call: -; clone_size: many; cdr3_nt: TGCAGCGTAACGGGACAGCGGGGCCAATTCGGCAAAAACATTCAGTACTTC; cdr3_aa: CSVTGQRGQFGKNIQYF
j_call: TRBJ2-5; v_call: TRBV29-1; d_call: TRBD1; clone_size: few; cdr3_nt: TGCAGCGTTCAACAGGGGGCAGGGGAGACCCAGTACTTC; cdr3_aa: CSVQQGAGETQYF
j_call: TRBJ1-1; v_call: TRBV6-1; d_call: -; clone_size: -; cdr3_nt: TGTGCCAGCAGTGAATCGCCAGGGGTGAACACTGAAGCTTTCTTT; cdr3_aa: CASSESPGVNTEAFF
j_call: TRBJ1-1; v_call: TRBV30; d_call: -; clone_size: few; cdr3_nt: TGTGCCTGGACCGGGGACATAAGGAACACTGAAGCTTTCTTT; cdr3_aa: CAWTGDIRNTEAFF
j_call: TRBJ1-1; v_call: TRBV5-8; d_call: TRBD1; clone_size: few; cdr3_nt: TGTGCCAGCAGCTTCGTAATCGGACAGGGAGGAACTGAAGCTTTCTTT; cdr3_aa: CASSFVIGQGGTEAFF
j_call: TRBJ1-1; v_call: TRBV29-1; d_call: -; clone_size: many; cdr3_nt: TGCAGCGTTGATCTTGGGCAGCGAACCACTGAAGCTTTCTTT; cdr3_aa: CSVDLGQRTTEAFF
j_call: TRBJ2-1; v_call: TRBV11-2; d_call: -; clone_size: many; cdr3_nt: TGTGCCAGCAGCACGAATTCGAGGACGTGGACAGTCTACAATGAGCAGTTCTTC; cdr3_aa: CASSTNSRTWTVYNEQFF
j_call: TRBJ2-5; v_call: TRBV3-1; d_call: -; clone_size: many; cdr3_nt: TGTGCCAGCAGCCAATACCGACAGGTGCAAGAGACCCAGTACTTC; cdr3_aa: CASSQYRQVQETQYF
j_call: TRBJ1-2; v_call: TRBV5-1; d_call: -; clone_size: few; cdr3_nt: TGCGCCAGCAGCCAGCGGACATCAGCTAACTATGGCTACACCTTC; cdr3_aa: CASSQRTSANYGYTF
j_call: TRBJ1-3; v_call: TRBV7-2; d_call: -; clone_size: few; cdr3_nt: TGTGCCAGCAGCTCTTTTGGTGCTGGAAACACCATATATTTT; cdr3_aa: CASSSFGAGNTIYF
j_call: TRBJ2-7; v_call: TRBV15; d_call: -; clone_size: -; cdr3_nt: TGTGCCACCCGACCACTAGAGCAGCGCTACGAGCAGTACTTC; cdr3_aa: CATRPLEQRYEQYF
j_call: TRBJ1-1; v_call: TRBV7-9; d_call: -; clone_size: many; cdr3_nt: TGTGCCAGCAGCTTAGCGGGTGGGTCGGCAGACGCTTTCTTT; cdr3_aa: CASSLAGGSADAFF
j_call: TRBJ1-1; v_call: TRBV7-9; d_call: TRBD1; clone_size: -; cdr3_nt: TGTGCCAGCTGTGAGACAGGGGGCGTCTCTGAAGCTTTCTTT; cdr3_aa: CASCETGGVSEAFF
j_call: TRBJ2-7; v_call: TRBV12-3/TRBV12-4; d_call: -; clone_size: -; cdr3_nt: TGTGCCAGCAGCTCAGGGATAAGCTCCTACGAGCAGTACTTC; cdr3_aa: CASSSGISSYEQYF
j_call: TRBJ2-4; v_call: TRBV5-1; d_call: -; clone_size: -; cdr3_nt: TGCGCCAGCAGCTTGGGACAGGCTGGAGACATTCAGTACTTC; cdr3_aa: CASSLGQAGDIQYF
j_call: TRBJ2-2; v_call: TRBV30; d_call: TRBD2; clone_size: -; cdr3_nt: TGTGCCTGGATTCCCCCGGGACTAGCGGGTACCAACACCGGGGAGCTGTTTTTT; cdr3_aa: CAWIPPGLAGTNTGELFF
j_call: TRBJ2-5; v_call: TRBV28; d_call: TRBD2; clone_size: few; cdr3_nt: TGTGCCAGCGCAGGACTAGCGAATACCCAAGAGACCCAGTACTTC; cdr3_aa: CASAGLANTQETQYF
j_call: TRBJ2-2; v_call: TRBV29-1; d_call: -; clone_size: many; cdr3_nt: TGCAGCGTTGACTACAGTAACACCGGGGAGCTGTTTTTT; cdr3_aa: CSVDYSNTGELFF
j_call: TRBJ1-1; v_call: TRBV27; d_call: -; clone_size: few; cdr3_nt: TGTGCCAGCAGTTCAGGGGCTGAAGCTTTCTTT; cdr3_aa: CASSSGAEAFF
j_call: TRBJ1-1; v_call: TRBV19; d_call: -; clone_size: few; cdr3_nt: TGTGCCAGTACCCCCGGACGCGGGCCTGAAGCTTTCTTT; cdr3_aa: CASTPGRGPEAFF
j_call: TRBJ1-4; v_call: TRBV28; d_call: TRBD1; clone_size: -; cdr3_nt: TGTGCCAGCAGTTTATCCCAGGGGACAGGGGATGAAAAACTGTTTTTT; cdr3_aa: CASSLSQGTGDEKLFF
j_call: TRBJ2-1; v_call: TRBV27; d_call: TRBD1; clone_size: few; cdr3_nt: TGTGCCAGCAGTTTATGGGACAGGGTTCATGAGCAGTTCTTC; cdr3_aa: CASSLWDRVHEQFF
j_call: TRBJ1-2; v_call: TRBV6-2/TRBV6-3; d_call: -; clone_size: few; cdr3_nt: TGTGCCAGCAGCGCAGACAGAAACTATGGCTACACCTTC; cdr3_aa: CASSADRNYGYTF
j_call: TRBJ1-1; v_call: TRBV10-1; d_call: -; clone_size: few; cdr3_nt: TGCGCCAGCAGTGAAACGGGGATGAACACTGAAGCTTTCTTT; cdr3_aa: CASSETGMNTEAFF
j_call: TRBJ2-1; v_call: TRBV11-3; d_call: TRBD2; clone_size: -; cdr3_nt: TGTGCCAGCAGCTTCGTAGCGGGAGTATACAATGAGCAGTTCTTC; cdr3_aa: CASSFVAGVYNEQFF
j_call: TRBJ2-7; v_call: TRBV5-1; d_call: -; clone_size: many; cdr3_nt: TGCGCCAGCAGCCCCAACGGGGGTTACGAGCAGTACTTC; cdr3_aa: CASSPNGGYEQYF
j_call: TRBJ1-1; v_call: TRBV19; d_call: -; clone_size: -; cdr3_nt: TGTGCCAGTAAGTTACTCCGGGCCATTAACACTGAAGCTTTCTTT; cdr3_aa: CASKLLRAINTEAFF
j_call: TRBJ2-5; v_call: TRBV5-4; d_call: -; clone_size: few; cdr3_nt: TGTGCCAGCAGCCTGGTGGGGGGCTCAGTGACCCAGTACTTC; cdr3_aa: CASSLVGGSVTQYF
j_call: TRBJ1-3; v_call: TRBV5-1; d_call: -; clone_size: few; cdr3_nt: TGCGCCAGCAGCTTGGCAGCCGGCTCTGGAAACACCATATATTTT; cdr3_aa: CASSLAAGSGNTIYF
j_call: TRBJ2-1; v_call: TRBV3-1; d_call: -; clone_size: few; cdr3_nt: TGTGCCAGCAGTACAAACAGGGCATCCTACAATGAGCAGTTCTTC; cdr3_aa: CASSTNRASYNEQFF
j_call: TRBJ2-1; v_call: TRBV7-9; d_call: TRBD1; clone_size: few; cdr3_nt: TGTGCCAGCAGCCAGGACAGGAGCTCCTACAATGAGCAGTTCTTC; cdr3_aa: CASSQDRSSYNEQFF
j_call: TRBJ1-1; v_call: TRBV27; d_call: TRBD1; clone_size: few; cdr3_nt: TGTGCCAGCAGGGGGAGGACAGGGCTAGCTGAAGCTTTCTTT; cdr3_aa: CASRGRTGLAEAFF
j_call: TRBJ1-2; v_call: TRBV28; d_call: -; clone_size: -; cdr3_nt: TGTGCCAGCAGTATTCCTCACCTCGCGAGAGGATATGGCTACACCTTC; cdr3_aa: CASSIPHLARGYGYTF
j_call: TRBJ1-1; v_call: TRBV27; d_call: -; clone_size: few; cdr3_nt: TGTGCCAGCGGGTACACTGAAGCTTTCTTT; cdr3_aa: CASGYTEAFF
j_call: TRBJ2-5; v_call: TRBV15; d_call: -; clone_size: -; cdr3_nt: TGTGCCACCAGCAGTTACGCGACTACTAGAATTCAAGAGACCCAGTACTTC; cdr3_aa: CATSSYATTRIQETQYF
j_call: TRBJ1-1; v_call: TRBV20-1; d_call: -; clone_size: many; cdr3_nt: TGCAGTGCTAGAGCGGCCGGGGGCGGCACTGAAGCTTTCTTT; cdr3_aa: CSARAAGGGTEAFF
j_call: TRBJ1-5; v_call: TRBV28; d_call: -; clone_size: -; cdr3_nt: TGTGCCAGCAGAAGTTTTTATAGCAATCAGCCCCAGCATTTT; cdr3_aa: CASRSFYSNQPQHF
j_call: TRBJ2-1; v_call: TRBV11-3; d_call: -; clone_size: many; cdr3_nt: TGTGCCAGCAGGGATCTAGTCGGGGATGAGCAGTTCTTC; cdr3_aa: CASRDLVGDEQFF
j_call: TRBJ2-4; v_call: TRBV7-2; d_call: TRBD1; clone_size: -; cdr3_nt: TGTGCCAGCAGCGAGGGGGCGACAGGGATCACTAGAGCCAAAAACATTCAGTACTTC; cdr3_aa: CASSEGATGITRAKNIQYF
j_call: TRBJ2-3; v_call: TRBV20-1; d_call: TRBD2; clone_size: few; cdr3_nt: TGCAGTGCTACGAAGGGACTAGCGGGAGTGGCGCGCGCAGATACGCAGTATTTT; cdr3_aa: CSATKGLAGVARADTQYF
j_call: TRBJ2-1; v_call: TRBV6-2/TRBV6-3; d_call: TRBD2; clone_size: -; cdr3_nt: TGTGCCAGCAGCCAGGGGACTAGCGGCCTGGGTGAGCAGTTCTTC; cdr3_aa: CASSQGTSGLGEQFF